This TCR beta chain was observed in a study of CD8 T cells in ankylosing spondylitis. With molecular barcodes, quantitative 5'-RACE was used to make the TCR beta libraries. Each CDR3 protein gets one entry after TCRdb re-called the 5' RACE reads with MiXCR. This table has over 95,000 distinct CDR3 sequences, over 6.5% appearing once. With regard to this clonotype: The antigen remains undetermined.

Study-wide findings and caveats: Several of the motif variants were reported before in synovial fluid and blood from reactive arthritis. The clones that were linked to disease were reported to be significantly enriched in matched synovial fluid samples from ankylosing spondylitis patients.

This CDR3 contains 12 residues. Germline values: CDR1 DFQATT, CDR2 SNEGSKA (reference sequence). V gave up 7 bases and J gave up 4 bases, with 11 bases separating them. The sample was blood, either unsorted or a sorted T cell fraction (not recorded which). J is TRBJ1-3 and V is TRBV20-1; D is uncertain. This clonotype was sampled from a male donor with ankylosing spondylitis or in good health (not recorded which). The CDR3 reads CSVTRVGNTIYF. CDR3 bases: TGCAGTGTTACCCGGGTCGGAAACACCATATATTTT.